A single T cell receptor beta chain is shown here with its context. The antigen remains unidentified. The CDR3 is made up of 16 amino acids. Germline CDR1 SGHAT, CDR2 FQNNGV. The V gene end was trimmed by 3 bases and the J gene end by 2 bases; junction bases not matched to a gene: 6. The sample comes from a study of Tregs in tolerant kidney transplant recipients. Study results and limitations: Activated donor B cell expansion appeared to reveal the most relevant donor-specific TCRbeta repertoire. Biological reproducibility was not directly addressed, but technical replication error appeared minimal. Few patients were studied, so findings need validation in larger groups.

CD4+CD25+CD127- Tregs, CD4+CD25- non-Tregs, CD4 and CD8 cells were sorted. Method: immunoSEQ multiplex PCR; TCRdb's copy keeps in-frame clones and lacks some. This sample yields some 110,000 clones, of which roughly 93% are seen a single time; roughly 0.63% belongs to the top ten. Sequencing used CD4+ T cells from blood. The TCR sequence derives from a human donor in good health. The chain uses TRBV11-2 and TRBJ1-1, with 10 bases lining up with TRBD1. CDR3 loop: CASSFRGDRGNTEAFF. In nucleotides, the CDR3 is TGTGCCAGCAGCTTTAGGGGGGACAGGGGTAACACTGAAGCTTTCTTT.